This TCR beta chain was sequenced during a study of cytomegalovirus exposure and HLA in healthy donors. The CDR3 extends over 15 amino acids. Trimming took 4 bases from V and 3 from J; bases not matched to a gene: 6. Germline V gene lookup returns CDR1 SGHDT and CDR2 YYEEEE. Study findings and constraints: The study flagged approximately 180 TCR beta chains as cytomegalovirus-associated. In vitro assays verified that three CMV-associated chains recognized CMV antigens specifically. Usually a TCR sequence was rare, but some public TCRs were found in many donors.

The donors belonged to the approximately 110-subject validation cohort, separate from the 666-subject first cohort. Profiling relied on immunoSEQ multiplex PCR, and the TCRdb table lists in-frame clones only, not all of them. Here the sample spans around 160,000 clones, roughly nine tenths being singletons. In regard to this clone: Its antigen is unknown.

The receptor comes from a young woman in good health and CMV-seropositive. V and J are TRBV5-6 and TRBJ1-3; 8 bases are shared with TRBD1. Sequencing was carried out using PBMCs. CDR3 coding DNA: TGTGCCAGCAGCCTCCCCAGGGGGCTTGGAAACACCATATATTTT. It specifies CASSLPRGLGNTIYF.